The sequence of this TCR beta chain was determined in a study of CD8+ T cells in alopecia areata. Per germline, CDR1 MGHDK and CDR2 SYGVNS. The V gene lost 7 bases and the J gene lost 8 bases, with 14 bases spanning the gap. The CDR3 runs 12 residues. The study's findings and limits: Tofacitinib delivered significant drops in scalp clonality and in expanded CD8+ clones among the top 100.

Reverse transcription of extracted RNA yielded cDNA, which provided the sequencing template. The assay was immunoSEQ multiplex PCR, and TCRdb's table has in-frame clones only and misses some. The table includes roughly 210,000 clones, over 40% detected once. The count of this clone is one. Its antigen is undetermined. As for treatment: oral pan-JAK inhibitor, 5-10 mg twice daily. The V call is TRBV25-1, the J call TRBJ1-2, with D unresolved. This sequence was found in a human donor with alopecia areata. The sequenced sample was CD4+ T cells sorted from blood, obtained at approximately week 36, from a patient treated with tofacitinib. The CDR3 spells CASNTAGVGYTF. The CDR3 coding sequence is TGTGCCAGCAATACGGCGGGTGTGGGCTACACCTTC.